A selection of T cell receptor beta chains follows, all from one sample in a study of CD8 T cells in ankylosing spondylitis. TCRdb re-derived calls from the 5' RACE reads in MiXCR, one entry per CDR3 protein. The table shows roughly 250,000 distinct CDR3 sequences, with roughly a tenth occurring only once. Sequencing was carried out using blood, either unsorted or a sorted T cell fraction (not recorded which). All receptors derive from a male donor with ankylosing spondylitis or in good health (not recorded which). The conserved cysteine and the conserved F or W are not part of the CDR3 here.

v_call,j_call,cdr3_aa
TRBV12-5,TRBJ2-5,ASGFGGGVEETQY
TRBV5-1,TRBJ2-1,ASSLWRGGSYNEQF
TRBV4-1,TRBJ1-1,ASSQRWGHTEAF
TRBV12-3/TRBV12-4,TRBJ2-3,ASTLRGADTQY
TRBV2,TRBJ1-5,ASSRQGQPQH
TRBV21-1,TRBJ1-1,ASTFGGGEDTEAF
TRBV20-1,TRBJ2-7,SFWALAGGPRTLLSSYEQY
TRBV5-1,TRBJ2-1,ASSPKREEGFEQF
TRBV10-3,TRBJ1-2,AISGVGGIYGYT
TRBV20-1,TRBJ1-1,SGAGGTEAF
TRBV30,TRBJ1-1,AWSPTGTLNTEAF
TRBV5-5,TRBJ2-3,ASSIGQVSTDTQY
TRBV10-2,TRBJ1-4,ASSTGWNEKLF
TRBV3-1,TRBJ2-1,ASSPTVPSSYNEQF
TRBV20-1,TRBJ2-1,SASIAGGRYNEQF
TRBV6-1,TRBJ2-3,ASRESGRAPDTQY